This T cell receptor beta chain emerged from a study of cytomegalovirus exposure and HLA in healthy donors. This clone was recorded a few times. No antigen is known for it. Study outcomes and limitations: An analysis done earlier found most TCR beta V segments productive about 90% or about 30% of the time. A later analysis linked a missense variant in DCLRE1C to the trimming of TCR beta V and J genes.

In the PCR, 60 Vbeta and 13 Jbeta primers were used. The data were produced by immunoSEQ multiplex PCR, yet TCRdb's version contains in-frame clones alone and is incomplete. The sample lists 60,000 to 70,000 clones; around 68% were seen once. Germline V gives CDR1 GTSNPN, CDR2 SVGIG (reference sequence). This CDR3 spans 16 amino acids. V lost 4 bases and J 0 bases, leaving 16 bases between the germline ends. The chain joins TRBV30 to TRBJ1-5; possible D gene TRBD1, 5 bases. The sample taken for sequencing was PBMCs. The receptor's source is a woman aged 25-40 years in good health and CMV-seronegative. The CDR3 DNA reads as TGTGCCTGGACTCAAGCGGGGGGTAATAGCAATCAGCCCCAGCATTTT. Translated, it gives CAWTQAGGNSNQPQHF.